This T cell receptor (beta chain) was retrieved from a study of memory CD4+ T cells and cytomegalovirus serostatus. Study context: Donors were healthy Belgian adults, 10 or so CMV seropositive and roughly 25 seronegative. Findings and limits, study-wide: CMV serostatus prediction reached median AUC 0.95, or 0.91 with US-trained model.

This clone was recorded once. Its antigen is not identified. Clones were sequenced by immunoSEQ multiplex PCR, and TCRdb holds only the in-frame ones, with some missing. The profile shows around 26,000 clones, under 85% of them singletons. The CDR3 covers 15 residues. The germline V gene encodes CDR1 SGHAT and CDR2 FQNNGV. Trimming pared 1 base from V and 7 bases from J, leaving 14 bases between. Single viable CD3+CD4+CD8-CD45RO+ cells were sorted as the memory CD4+ T cells. This chain connects TRBV11-2 to TRBJ2-1; the D call may be TRBD1 or TRBD2 (6 bases each). Source material: memory CD4+ T cells from blood. This receptor was taken from an adult in good health and CMV-seronegative. CDR3 in DNA: TGTGCCAGCAGCTTAGCGGGGGCACGTAATAATGAGCAGTTCTTC. Translated, it gives CASSLAGARNNEQFF.